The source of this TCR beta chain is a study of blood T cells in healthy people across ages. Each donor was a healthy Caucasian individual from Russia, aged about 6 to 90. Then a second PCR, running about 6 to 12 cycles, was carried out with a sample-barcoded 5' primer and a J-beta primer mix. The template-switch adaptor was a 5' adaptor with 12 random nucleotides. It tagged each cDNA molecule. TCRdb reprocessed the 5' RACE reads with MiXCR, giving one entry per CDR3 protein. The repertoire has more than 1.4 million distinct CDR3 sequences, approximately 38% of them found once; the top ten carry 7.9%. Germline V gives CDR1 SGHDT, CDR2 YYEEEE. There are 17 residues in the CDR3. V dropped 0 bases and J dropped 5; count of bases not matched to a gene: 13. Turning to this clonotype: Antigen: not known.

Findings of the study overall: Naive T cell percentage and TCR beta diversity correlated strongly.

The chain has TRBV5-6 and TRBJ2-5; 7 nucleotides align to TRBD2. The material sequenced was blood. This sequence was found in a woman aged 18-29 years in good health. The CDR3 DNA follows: TGTGCCAGCAGCTTGGGAGAGCGCGGGAGCCGCTGGGAGACCCAGTACTTC. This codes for CASSLGERGSRWETQYF.